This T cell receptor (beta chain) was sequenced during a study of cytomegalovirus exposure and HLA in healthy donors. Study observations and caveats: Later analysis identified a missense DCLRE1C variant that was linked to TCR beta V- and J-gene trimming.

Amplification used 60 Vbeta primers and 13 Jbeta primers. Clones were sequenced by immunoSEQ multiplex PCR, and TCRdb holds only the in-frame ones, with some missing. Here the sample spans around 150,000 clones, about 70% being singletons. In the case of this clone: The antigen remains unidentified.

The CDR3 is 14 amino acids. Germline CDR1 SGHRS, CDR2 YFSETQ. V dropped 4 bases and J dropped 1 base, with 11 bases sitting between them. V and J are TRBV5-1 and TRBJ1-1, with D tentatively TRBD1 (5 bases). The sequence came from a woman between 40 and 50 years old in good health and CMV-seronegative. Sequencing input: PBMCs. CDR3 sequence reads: CASSTITGNTEAFF. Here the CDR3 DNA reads TGCGCCAGCAGCACGATTACAGGGAACACTGAAGCTTTCTTT.